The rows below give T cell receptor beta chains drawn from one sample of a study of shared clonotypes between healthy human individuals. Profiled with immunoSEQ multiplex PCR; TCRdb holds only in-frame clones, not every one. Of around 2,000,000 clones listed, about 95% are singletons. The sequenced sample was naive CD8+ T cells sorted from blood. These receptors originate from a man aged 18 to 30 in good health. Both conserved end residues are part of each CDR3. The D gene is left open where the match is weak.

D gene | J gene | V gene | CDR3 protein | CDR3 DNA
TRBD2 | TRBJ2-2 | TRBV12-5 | CASGLVLAGGDGELFF | TGTGCTAGTGGTTTGGTACTAGCGGGGGGAGACGGGGAGCTGTTTTTT
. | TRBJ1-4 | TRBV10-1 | CASTLVGGGWCEKLFF | TGCGCCAGCACCCTTGTGGGGGGCGGGTGGTGTGAAAAACTGTTTTTT
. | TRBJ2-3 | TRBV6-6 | CAIAEADTQYF | TGTGCCATCGCTGAGGCAGATACGCAGTATTTT
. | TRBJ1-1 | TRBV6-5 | CASSYGGGATEAFF | TGTGCCAGCAGTTACGGAGGGGGAGCGACTGAAGCTTTCTTT
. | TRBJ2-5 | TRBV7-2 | CASTLGVETQYF | TGTGCCAGCACCCTCGGGGTTGAGACCCAGTACTTC
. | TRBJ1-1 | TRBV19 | CASSIGSRDTEAFF | TGTGCCAGTAGTATAGGTTCCAGGGACACTGAAGCTTTCTTT
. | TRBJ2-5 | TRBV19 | CASSIPGDETQYF | TGTGCCAGTAGTATCCCGGGGGATGAGACCCAGTACTTC
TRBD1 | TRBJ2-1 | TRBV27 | CASSWEGTGGALGNEQFF | TGTGCCAGCAGTTGGGAGGGGACAGGGGGCGCGTTAGGCAATGAGCAGTTCTTC
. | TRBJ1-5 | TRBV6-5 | CASSYSPSQPQHF | TGTGCCAGCAGTTACTCCCCGTCTCAGCCCCAGCATTTT
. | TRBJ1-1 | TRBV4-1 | CASSQDPIVRGGSTEAFF | TGCGCCAGCAGCCAAGATCCAATCGTTCGGGGGGGGAGCACTGAAGCTTTCTTT
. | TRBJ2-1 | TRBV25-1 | CASSGLPSVYNEQFF | TGTGCCAGCAGTGGACTACCTAGCGTATACAATGAGCAGTTCTTC
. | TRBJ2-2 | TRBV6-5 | CASSYFSATGELFF | TGTGCCAGCAGTTACTTCTCCGCCACCGGGGAGCTGTTTTTT
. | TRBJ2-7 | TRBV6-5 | CASSYFQGPNEQYF | TGTGCCAGCAGTTATTTTCAGGGTCCCAACGAGCAGTACTTC
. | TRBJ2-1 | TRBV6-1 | CASSETALSGNEQFF | TGTGCCAGCAGTGAAACAGCCCTCTCAGGGAATGAGCAGTTCTTC
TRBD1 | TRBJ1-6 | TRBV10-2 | CASSDPTGDFNSPLHF | TGCGCCAGCAGTGATCCGACAGGGGATTTCAATTCACCCCTCCACTTT
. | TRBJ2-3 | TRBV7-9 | CASSLMQGGTDTQYF | TGTGCCAGCAGCTTAATGCAGGGGGGGACAGATACGCAGTATTTT
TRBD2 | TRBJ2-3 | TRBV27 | CASCNGDYTDTQYF | TGTGCCAGCTGCAATGGGGACTACACAGATACGCAGTATTTT
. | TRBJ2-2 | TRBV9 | CASSVDWREGELFF | TGTGCCAGCAGCGTAGACTGGAGGGAGGGGGAGCTGTTTTTT